The clone carrying this T cell receptor beta chain occurred once. Its antigen remains unidentified. The conserved phenylalanine or tryptophan is not found at the CDR3 terminus, so this likely reflects a read error. The template, approximately 500 ng total RNA, yielded TCR beta cDNA made with a constant-region primer. Three nested multiplex PCR rounds, a slightly modified ARM-PCR method, built the TCR beta libraries. TCRdb re-analysed the multiplex PCR reads in MiXCR, keeping a single row per CDR3 protein. This table has fewer than 150,000 distinct CDR3 sequences, about 59% appearing once. This specimen comes from a study of tumor-infiltrating lymphocytes in primary liver carcinoma. Study-wide points: Presence in all five tumor regions was observed for only about 7-25% of top clones. Tumors significantly exceeded blood in top-250-clone fraction (p = 0.039).

Starting material for RNA and DNA co-extraction consisted of about 17-30 mg of unsorted bulk tissue. Sequencing was performed on liver tumor tissue from sampling region 1. Noted subset: tumor region T1, superior pole. This sequence was found in a woman in her sixties with primary liver carcinoma and hepatitis B virus infection.

This CDR3 is CASSQDGDGSGANVLTV. The CDR3, as DNA: TGCGCCAGCAGCCAAGACGGGGACGGGTCTGGGGCCAACGTCCTGACTGTC. This chain uses TRBV4-1 with TRBJ2-6, with D perhaps assigned TRBD1 or TRBD2 (5 bases each). Germline loops: CDR1 MGHRA, CDR2 YSYEKL. The CDR3 contains 17 residues. With 0 bases removed from V and 1 base from J, the gap between germline ends came to 10 bases.